This is a list of T cell receptor beta chains from one sample in a study of cytomegalovirus exposure and HLA in healthy donors. Assay: immunoSEQ multiplex PCR; the TCRdb copy retains only in-frame clones and omits some. The table lists about 54,000 clones, roughly 89% of them singletons. Sequencing input: PBMCs. The origin of the receptors is a woman under 30 in good health and CMV-seropositive. Each CDR3 is given with its conserved first and last residue. A D gene is named only where the DNA matches it firmly. Expanded clones get a size class; other rows say once, few or many, or leave the size out.

J gene,V gene,D gene,clone size,CDR3 protein,CDR3 DNA
TRBJ1-4,TRBV11-3,-,-,CASSLGEGSNEKLFF,TGTGCCAGCAGCTTAGGGGAGGGGTCTAATGAAAAACTGTTTTTT
TRBJ1-2,TRBV14,TRBD1,-,CASRLPGGTGTYGYTF,TGTGCCAGCAGACTCCCGGGAGGGACAGGGACTTATGGCTACACCTTC
TRBJ2-1,TRBV7-2,TRBD1,once,CASSPRDRGSEQFF,TGTGCCAGCAGCCCTAGGGACAGGGGTAGTGAGCAGTTCTTC
TRBJ2-5,TRBV7-9,TRBD1,-,CASSPRQGTETQYF,TGTGCCAGCAGCCCCAGACAGGGTACAGAGACCCAGTACTTC
TRBJ1-5,TRBV28,-,-,CASTLGEAAHF,TGTGCCAGCACCCTCGGGGAGGCAGCGCATTTT
TRBJ1-2,TRBV30,-,-,CAWNFLWGRAGFDYGYTF,TGTGCCTGGAATTTCCTATGGGGGCGTGCAGGGTTTGACTATGGCTACACCTTC
TRBJ2-1,TRBV30,-,-,CAWDYSGNSYNEQFF,TGTGCCTGGGATTATAGCGGCAACTCCTACAATGAGCAGTTCTTC
TRBJ2-2,TRBV27,TRBD2,-,CASSLLGGFTGELFF,TGTGCCAGCAGTTTATTGGGGGGGTTCACCGGGGAGCTGTTTTTT
TRBJ1-1,TRBV5-1,-,-,CASSLEARLQEAFF,TGCGCCAGCAGCTTGGAGGCCCGGCTACAGGAAGCTTTCTTT
TRBJ2-2,TRBV28,TRBD2,-,CASSWGLAGNTGELFF,TGTGCCAGCAGTTGGGGACTAGCGGGGAACACCGGGGAGCTGTTTTTT